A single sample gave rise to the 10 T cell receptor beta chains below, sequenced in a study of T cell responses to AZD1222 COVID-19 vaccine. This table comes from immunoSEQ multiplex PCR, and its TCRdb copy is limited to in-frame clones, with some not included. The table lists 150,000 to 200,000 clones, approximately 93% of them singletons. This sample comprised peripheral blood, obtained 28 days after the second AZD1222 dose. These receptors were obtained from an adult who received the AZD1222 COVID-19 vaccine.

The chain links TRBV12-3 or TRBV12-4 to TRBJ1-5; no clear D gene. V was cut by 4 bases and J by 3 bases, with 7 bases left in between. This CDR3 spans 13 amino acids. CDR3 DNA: TGTGCCAGCAGTTACCGGCCCAATCAGCCCCAGCATTTT. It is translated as CASSYRPNQPQHF.

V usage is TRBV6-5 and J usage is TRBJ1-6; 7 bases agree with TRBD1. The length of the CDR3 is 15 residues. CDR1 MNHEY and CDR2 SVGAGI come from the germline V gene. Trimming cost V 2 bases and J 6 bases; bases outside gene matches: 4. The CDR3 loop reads CASSYEGAGNSPLHF. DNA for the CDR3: TGTGCCAGCAGTTACGAGGGGGCAGGTAATTCACCCCTCCACTTT.

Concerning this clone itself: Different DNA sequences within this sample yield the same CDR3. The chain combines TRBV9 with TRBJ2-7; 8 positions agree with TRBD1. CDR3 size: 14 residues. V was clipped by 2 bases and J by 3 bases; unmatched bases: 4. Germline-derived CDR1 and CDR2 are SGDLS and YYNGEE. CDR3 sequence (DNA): TGTGCCAGCAGCGTGGCCACAGGGGGCTACGAGCAGTACTTC. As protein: CASSVATGGYEQYF.

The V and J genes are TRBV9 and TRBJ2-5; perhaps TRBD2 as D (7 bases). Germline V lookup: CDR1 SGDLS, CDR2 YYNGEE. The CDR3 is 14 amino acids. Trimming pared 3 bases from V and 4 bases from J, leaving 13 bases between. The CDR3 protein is CASSEGGSGETQYF. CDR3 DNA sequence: TGTGCCAGCAGCGAGGGGGGGTCTGGAGAGACCCAGTACTTC.

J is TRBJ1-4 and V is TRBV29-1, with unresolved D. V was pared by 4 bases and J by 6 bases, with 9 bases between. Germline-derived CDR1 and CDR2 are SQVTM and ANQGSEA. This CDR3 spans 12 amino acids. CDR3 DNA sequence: TGCAGCGTTGGTAGCCTCTATGAAAAACTGTTTTTT. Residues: CSVGSLYEKLFF.

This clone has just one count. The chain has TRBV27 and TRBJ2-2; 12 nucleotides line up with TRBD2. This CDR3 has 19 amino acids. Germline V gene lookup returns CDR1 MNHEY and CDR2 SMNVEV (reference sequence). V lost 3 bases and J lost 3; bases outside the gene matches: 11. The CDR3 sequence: CASSFLYGLAGRDTGELFF. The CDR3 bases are TGTGCCAGCAGTTTCCTCTACGGACTAGCGGGAAGGGACACCGGGGAGCTGTTTTTT.

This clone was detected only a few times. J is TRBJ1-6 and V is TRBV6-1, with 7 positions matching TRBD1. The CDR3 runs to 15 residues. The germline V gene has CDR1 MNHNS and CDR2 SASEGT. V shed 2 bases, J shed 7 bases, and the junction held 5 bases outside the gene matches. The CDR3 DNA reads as TGTGCCAGCAGTGAAACTCAGGGGGGCAATTCACCCCTCCACTTT. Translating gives CASSETQGGNSPLHF.

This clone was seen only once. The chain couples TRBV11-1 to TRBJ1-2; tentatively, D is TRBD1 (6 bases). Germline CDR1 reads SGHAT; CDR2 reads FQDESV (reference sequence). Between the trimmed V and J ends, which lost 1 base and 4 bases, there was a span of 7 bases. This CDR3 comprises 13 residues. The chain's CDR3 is CASSLDRAYGYTF. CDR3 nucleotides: TGTGCCAGCAGCTTAGACAGGGCCTATGGCTACACCTTC. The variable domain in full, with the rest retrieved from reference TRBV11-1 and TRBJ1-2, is EAEVAQSPRYKITEKSQAVAFWCDPISGHATLYWYRQILGQGPELLVQFQDESVVDDSQLPKDRFSAERLKGVDSTLKIQPAELGDSAMYLCASSLDRAYGYTFGSGTRLTVV.

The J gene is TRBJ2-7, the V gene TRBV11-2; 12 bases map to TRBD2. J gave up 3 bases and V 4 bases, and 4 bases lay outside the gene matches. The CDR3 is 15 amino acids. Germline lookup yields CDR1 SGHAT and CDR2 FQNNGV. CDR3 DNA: TGTGCCAGCAGCTGGACTAGCGGGGTAGTCTACGAGCAGTACTTC. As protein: CASSWTSGVVYEQYF.

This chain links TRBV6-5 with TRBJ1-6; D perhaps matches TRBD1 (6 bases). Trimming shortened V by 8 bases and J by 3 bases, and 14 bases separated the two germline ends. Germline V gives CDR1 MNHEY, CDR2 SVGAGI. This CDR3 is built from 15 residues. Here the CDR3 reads CASGTRTDYNSPLHF. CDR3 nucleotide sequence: TGTGCCAGCGGCACAAGGACAGACTATAATTCACCCCTCCACTTT.